The 30 T cell receptor beta chains given below trace back to one sample, sequenced in a study of control samples from healthy donors and cancer patients (TCRdb year 2020). Libraries were constructed by the immunoSEQ multiplex PCR assay. TCRdb holds this immuneACCESS table with in-frame rearrangements only. Some clones are missing; in checked studies, unresolved V genes explain under half, and the rest has no known cause. Across this sample there are roughly 130,000 clones, with 88% seen only once. Roughly 8.4% of the sample comes from the top ten. The sample consisted of blood. Receptors originate from a woman in her thirties in good health.

V and J are TRBV21-1 and TRBJ1-1; TRBD1 was called by the table and not checked on the DNA. TRBV21-1 corresponds to a pseudogene. CDR3 length: 13 residues. This chain's CDR3 is CASSKDRQRVAFF. The DNA for the CDR3 is TGTGCCAGCAGCAAGGACAGGCAGAGGGTAGCTTTCTTT.

The V call is TRBV6-5, the J call TRBJ1-2, with 9 bases identical to TRBD1. The CDR3 has 14 residues. Germline V gene sequence: CDR1 MNHEY, CDR2 SVGAGI. V lost 7 bases and J lost 5; bases outside the gene matches: 8. The CDR3 DNA follows: TGTGCCAGCACCCCGGGACAGGGCAGTTATGGCTACACCTTC. As protein: CASTPGQGSYGYTF.

This clone was observed a few times. The rearrangement joins TRBV13 to TRBJ2-7; TRBD2 agrees at 8 bases. Per germline, CDR1 PRHDT and CDR2 FYEKMQ (reference sequence). The length of the CDR3 is 16 residues. V lost 0 bases to trimming and J lost 0 bases; unmatched junction nucleotides: 4. The CDR3 DNA reads TGTGCCAGCAGCTTAGGCGGGAGGGGAACCTCCTACGAGCAGTACTTC. This codes for CASSLGGRGTSYEQYF.

The chain employs TRBV6-1 and TRBJ2-5; TRBD1 agrees at 7 bases. From germline, CDR1 is MNHNS and CDR2 SASEGT. This CDR3 is 15 amino acids long. The V and J ends lost 2 bases and 2 bases, in that order; junction bases with no gene match: 5. CDR3 DNA sequence: TGTGCCAGCAGTGAAATTAGGGGGCGGCAAGAGACCCAGTACTTC. Protein: CASSEIRGRQETQYF.

The chain links TRBV20-1 to TRBJ2-1, with TRBD2 matching over 8 bases. The germline gives CDR1 DFQATT, CDR2 SNEGSKA (reference sequence). The trim removed 3 bases at V and 3 bases at J, leaving 4 bases unmatched. CDR3 length: 14 amino acids. CDR3: CSASYSGDYNEQFF. DNA for the CDR3: TGCAGTGCTAGTTATAGCGGGGACTACAATGAGCAGTTCTTC.

The chain links TRBV25-1 to TRBJ1-1; 8 nucleotides match TRBD1. Germline V gene sequence: CDR1 MGHDK, CDR2 SYGVNS. This CDR3 spans 14 amino acids. Unmatched junction bases numbered 4, after V lost 3 bases and J lost 4 bases. CDR3 sequence reads: CASSESGGFTEAFF. Written as DNA, the CDR3 is TGTGCCAGCAGTGAGTCAGGGGGCTTCACTGAAGCTTTCTTT.

This clone was detected only a few times. V is TRBV18 and J is TRBJ2-5; D not certain. The CDR3 runs to 13 residues. The germline V gene encodes CDR1 KGHSH and CDR2 LQKENI. Trimming took off 5 bases at V and 2 bases at J, with 9 bases between the two ends. CDR3 sequence reads: CASSFGSQETQYF. DNA for the CDR3: TGTGCCAGCTCATTTGGCTCTCAAGAGACCCAGTACTTC. Combining the CDR3 with reference TRBV18 and TRBJ2-5 gives the whole variable domain NAGVMQNPRHLVRRRGQEARLRCSPMKGHSHVYWYRQLPEEGLKFMVYLQKENIIDESGMPKERFSAEFPKEGPSILRIQQVVRGDSAAYFCASSFGSQETQYFGPGTRLLVL.

The rearrangement uses TRBV15 and TRBJ1-1; D is unresolved. The germline V gene has CDR1 LNHNV and CDR2 YYDKDF (reference sequence). Trimming took off 1 base at V and 1 base at J, with 4 bases between the two ends. The CDR3 consists of 13 residues. This CDR3 is CATSRVKNTEAFF. CDR3 coding DNA: TGTGCCACCAGCAGAGTTAAGAACACTGAAGCTTTCTTT. Together with reference TRBV15 and TRBJ1-1, the CDR3 gives the full variable domain: DAMVIQNPRYQVTQFGKPVTLSCSQTLNHNVMYWYQQKSSQAPKLLFHYYDKDFNNEADTPDNFQSRRPNTSFCFLDIRSPGLGDTAMYLCATSRVKNTEAFFGQGTRLTVV.

The chain uses TRBV6-7 and TRBJ2-5, with TRBD2 identical over 9 bases. TRBV6-7 is treated as an ORF (open reading frame) with a function not yet certain. CDR3 length: 15 residues. Trimming cost V 6 bases and J 2 bases; bases outside gene matches: 7. The CDR3 DNA is TGTGCCAGCAGGTACCCTAGCGGGGCTCAAGAGACCCAGTACTTC. Its translation is CASRYPSGAQETQYF.

The chain recombines TRBV20-1 with TRBJ2-5; 8 nucleotides agree with TRBD2. V lost 3 bases and J lost 5; bases outside the gene matches: 14. Germline loops: CDR1 DFQATT, CDR2 SNEGSKA (reference sequence). The CDR3 has 16 residues. The CDR3 reads CSASTAWREAAETQYF. In DNA form, the CDR3 reads TGCAGTGCTAGTACGGCATGGCGGGAGGCAGCGGAGACCCAGTACTTC.

The chain carries TRBV7-8 and TRBJ2-1; 9 bases map to TRBD1. This CDR3 has 16 residues. CDR1 and CDR2 from the germline V gene are SGHVS and FQNEAQ. The V and J ends lost 2 bases and 4 bases, in that order; junction bases with no gene match: 6. In nucleotides, the CDR3 is TGTGCCAGCAGCTTACTTAGACAGGGGGAATACAATGAGCAGTTCTTC. The encoded protein is CASSLLRQGEYNEQFF.

The chain is built from TRBV4-1 and TRBJ2-5; D is undetermined. The germline CDR1 and CDR2 sequences are MGHRA and YSYEKL. This CDR3 has 15 amino acids. The V end lost 0 bases, the J end lost 5 bases, and 13 bases lay between the germline ends. The CDR3 bases are TGCGCCAGCAGCCAAGAAGCGACGACCCGGGAGACCCAGTACTTC. It translates to CASSQEATTRETQYF.

This clone was observed a few times. The rearrangement joins TRBV28 to TRBJ1-6; 7 bases match TRBD1. This CDR3 has 19 residues. Germline assignment: CDR1 MDHEN and CDR2 SYDVKM. The V segment lost 5 bases and the J segment 4 bases; nucleotides outside the gene matches: 17. CDR3 amino acids: CASSHKGQLYDPYNSPLHF. The CDR3 nucleotides are TGTGCCAGCAGTCATAAGGGACAGCTCTATGATCCATATAATTCACCCCTCCACTTT.

The rearrangement uses TRBV3-1 (or the pseudogene TRBV3-2) and TRBJ2-2; weak D call: TRBD2 (6 bases). The ends were cut back, 4 bases at V and 6 bases at J, with 21 bases in the middle. Germline CDR1 LGHDT, CDR2 YNNKEL (reference sequence). The CDR3 contains 17 residues. CDR3 sequence (DNA): TGTGCCAGCAGCCTCGAGGGGACTTCTTTCATCGCCGGGGAGCTGTTTTTT. It encodes CASSLEGTSFIAGELFF.

The CDR3 coding sequence is TGTGCCAGCAGCTTGGGAACCGGGGAGGGGTTCTTC. It is translated as CASSLGTGEGFF. The V call is TRBV5-6, the J call TRBJ2-1; 7 nucleotides align to TRBD2. The germline gives CDR1 SGHDT, CDR2 YYEEEE. The J segment lost 15 bases and the V segment lost 0 bases, leaving 6 bases of the junction unmatched. This CDR3 spans 12 amino acids.

A few counts support this clone. The J gene is TRBJ1-6, the V gene TRBV7-2; a weak D match, TRBD1 (6 bases). The CDR3 is 13 amino acids. The germline V gene has CDR1 SGHTA and CDR2 FQGNSA. V shed 1 base and J shed 10 bases, with 8 bases lying between them. For the CDR3, the DNA is TGTGCCAGCAGCTTAGTTCAGGGGTCACCCCTCCACTTT. This codes for CASSLVQGSPLHF. The complete variable domain, with remaining parts taken from reference TRBV7-2 and TRBJ1-6, reads GAGVSQSPSNKVTEKGKDVELRCDPISGHTALYWYRQSLGQGLEFLIYFQGNSAPDKSGLPSDRFSAERTGGSVSTLTIQRTQQEDSAVYLCASSLVQGSPLHFGNGTRLTVT.

The V call is TRBV27, the J call TRBJ1-4; D might be TRBD1 (6 bases). Germline V lookup: CDR1 MNHEY, CDR2 SMNVEV (reference sequence). V was shortened by 5 bases and J by 6 bases, with 16 bases between the two germline ends. CDR3 length equals 15 residues. CDR3 protein: CASSPGGRGDEKLFF. The CDR3 DNA is TGTGCCAGCAGTCCCGGGGGCAGGGGAGATGAAAAACTGTTTTTT.

The rearrangement uses TRBV2 and TRBJ1-6; 7 bases map to TRBD1. Per germline, CDR1 SNHLY and CDR2 FYNNEI. The length of the CDR3 is 13 residues. The V and J ends lost 7 bases and 11 bases, in that order; junction bases with no gene match: 8. CDR3 amino acids: CASNEGAPTPLHF. The CDR3 DNA follows: TGTGCCAGCAACGAGGGGGCGCCTACACCCCTCCACTTT.

The chain couples TRBV29-1 to TRBJ2-1; D may correspond to TRBD1 or TRBD2 (5 bases each). Trimming took off 4 bases at V and 2 bases at J, with 15 bases between the two ends. This CDR3 has 15 residues. CDR1 SQVTM and CDR2 ANQGSEA come from the germline V gene. This chain's CDR3 is CSVVGGVGAYNEQFF. In DNA, the CDR3 is TGCAGCGTTGTTGGGGGAGTTGGGGCCTACAATGAGCAGTTCTTC.

This clone appeared a single time. This sequence joins TRBV7-3 and TRBJ2-1; maybe TRBD1 (6 bases). This CDR3 is built from 15 residues. Germline V gene data show CDR1 as SGHTA and CDR2 as FQGTGA. Trimming cost V 6 bases and J 7 bases, with 19 bases left between them. CDR3 sequence reads: CASSPIGRGLNEQFF. The DNA of the CDR3 is TGTGCCAGCAGTCCCATCGGTAGGGGGTTGAATGAGCAGTTCTTC.

The J gene is TRBJ1-4, the V gene TRBV11-2; 7 nucleotides align to TRBD1. With V trimmed by 5 bases and J by 8 bases, 17 bases remained unmatched. The CDR3 extends over 17 amino acids. Germline values: CDR1 SGHAT, CDR2 FQNNGV. CDR3: CASSPARGTAEGEKLFF. The CDR3 DNA follows: TGTGCCAGCAGCCCGGCCAGGGGGACCGCCGAAGGAGAAAAACTGTTTTTT.

V is TRBV5-1 and J is TRBJ2-2, with 10 bases aligning to TRBD1. The CDR3 totals 16 residues. V was clipped by 3 bases and J by 5 bases; unmatched bases: 7. CDR1 is SGHRS, CDR2 YFSETQ, per germline. CDR3 region: CASSWGTGERTGELFF. DNA of the CDR3: TGCGCCAGCAGCTGGGGGACAGGGGAGCGGACCGGGGAGCTGTTTTTT.

The V call is TRBV25-1, the J call TRBJ1-1, with 11 bases fitting TRBD1. With V trimmed by 6 bases and J by 4 bases, 7 bases remained unmatched. CDR3 length: 15 amino acids. Germline V gene lookup returns CDR1 MGHDK and CDR2 SYGVNS. CDR3 region: CASRRTGGAFTEAFF. DNA for the CDR3: TGTGCCAGCAGGAGGACAGGGGGCGCTTTCACTGAAGCTTTCTTT.

The chain carries TRBV6-6 and TRBJ1-2, with 8 bases lining up with TRBD1. Germline CDR1 MNHNY, CDR2 SVGAGI (reference sequence). The CDR3 sequence is 15 residues long. Trimming removed 2 bases from V and 8 bases from J; junction bases left unmatched: 10. The CDR3 here is CASSYPLQGAHGYTF. As DNA, the CDR3 is TGTGCCAGCAGTTACCCGCTGCAGGGGGCGCACGGCTACACCTTC.

This sequence joins TRBV19 and TRBJ1-2; TRBD1 might be the D (6 bases). Germline V CDR1 and CDR2: LNHDA, SQIVND (reference sequence). V gave up 7 bases and J gave up 4 bases, with 16 bases separating them. The CDR3 runs 14 residues. Here the CDR3 reads CASIPGEGLYGYTF. The CDR3 DNA reads TGTGCCAGTATACCAGGGGAAGGACTCTATGGCTACACCTTC.

The chain carries TRBV16 and TRBJ1-5; TRBD1 agrees at 8 bases. J gave up 4 bases and V 4 bases, and 6 bases lay outside the gene matches. This CDR3 is built from 15 residues. Per germline, CDR1 KGHSY and CDR2 FQNENV. CDR3 bases: TGTGCCAGCAGCCCTCGACAGGGGCAAAATCAGCCCCAGCATTTT. This encodes CASSPRQGQNQPQHF.

The chain recombines TRBV4-1 with TRBJ1-1, with TRBD1 identical over 8 bases. V trimming: 0 bases; J trimming: 0 bases; junction bases outside the gene matches: 9. This CDR3 is built from 18 residues. Germline V gene sequence: CDR1 MGHRA, CDR2 YSYEKL. CDR3 amino acids: CASSQDVQGGLMNTEAFF. Here the CDR3 DNA reads TGCGCCAGCAGCCAAGATGTACAGGGGGGACTTATGAACACTGAAGCTTTCTTT.

This chain uses TRBV7-3 with TRBJ1-3; D not certain. Germline assignment: CDR1 SGHTA and CDR2 FQGTGA. Trimming removed 1 base from V and 8 bases from J, with 9 bases in between. This CDR3 spans 13 amino acids. CDR3 amino acids: CASSLNSGDTIYF. The CDR3 DNA reads as TGTGCCAGCAGCTTAAACAGTGGGGACACCATATATTTT. Full variable domain (remainder filled in from reference TRBV7-3 and TRBJ1-3): GAGVSQTPSNKVTEKGKYVELRCDPISGHTALYWYRQSLGQGPEFLIYFQGTGAADDSGLPNDRFFAVRPEGSVSTLKIQRTERGDSAVYLCASSLNSGDTIYFGEGSWLTVV.

The chain is built from TRBV5-4 and TRBJ2-7; D is ambiguous. The CDR3 contains 14 residues. V gave up 1 base and J gave up 4 bases, with 12 bases separating them. Germline values: CDR1 SGHNT, CDR2 YYREEE (reference sequence). This CDR3 reads CASSLKVGTYEQYF. For the CDR3, the DNA is TGTGCCAGCAGCTTGAAGGTGGGAACGTACGAGCAGTACTTC.

The chain is built from TRBV11-2 and TRBJ2-3; TRBD2 is a possible D gene (6 bases). Per germline, CDR1 SGHAT and CDR2 FQNNGV. The V end lost 2 bases, the J end lost 5 bases, and 23 bases lay between the germline ends. The CDR3 sequence is 18 residues long. The CDR3 bases are TGTGCCAGCAGCTTACATATGGTAGCGGACCGCCTAGGAGATACGCAGTATTTT. This sequence encodes CASSLHMVADRLGDTQYF. Full variable domain (outside the CDR3, taken from reference TRBV11-2 and TRBJ2-3): EAGVAQSPRYKIIEKRQSVAFWCNPISGHATLYWYQQILGQGPKLLIQFQNNGVVDDSQLPKDRFSAERLKGVDSTLKIQPAKLEDSAVYLCASSLHMVADRLGDTQYFGPGTRLTVL.